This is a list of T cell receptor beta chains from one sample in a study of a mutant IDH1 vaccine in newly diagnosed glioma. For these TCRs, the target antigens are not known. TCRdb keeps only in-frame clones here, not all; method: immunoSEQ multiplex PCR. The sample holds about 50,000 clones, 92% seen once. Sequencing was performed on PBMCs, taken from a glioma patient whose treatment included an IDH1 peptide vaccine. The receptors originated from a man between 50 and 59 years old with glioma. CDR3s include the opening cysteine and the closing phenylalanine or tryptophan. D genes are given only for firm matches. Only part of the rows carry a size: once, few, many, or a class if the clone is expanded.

TGTGCCAGCAGTTTATCGTCCGCCAGGGGGCGCGAAGCTTTCTTT	CASSLSSARGREAFF	TRBJ1-1	TRBD1	TRBV27	once
TGTGCCAGCAGCTTCGAGACAGGGGGTTACACTGAAGCTTTCTTT	CASSFETGGYTEAFF	TRBJ1-1	TRBD1	TRBV7-2	-
TGCGCCAGCAGCCAAGGTTCCCGCGGCGAGCAGTACTTC	CASSQGSRGEQYF	TRBJ2-7	-	TRBV4-3	-
TGTGCCAGCAGCGCCCCGGGGGGAGGCACTGAAGCTTTCTTT	CASSAPGGGTEAFF	TRBJ1-1	-	TRBV19	-
TGTGCCAGCAGCTGGTGGGGGGAGGGGGGCAATGAGCAGTTCTTC	CASSWWGEGGNEQFF	TRBJ2-1	-	TRBV7-2	-
TGTGCCAGCAGCTTGGACAGGGGATATGGCTACACCTTC	CASSLDRGYGYTF	TRBJ1-2	TRBD1	TRBV5-6	-
TGTGCCAGCAGCCCCCGAGGGGGCTACACCGGGGAGCTGTTTTTT	CASSPRGGYTGELFF	TRBJ2-2	TRBD1	TRBV7-9	-
TGCAGTGTTTTTGTCTATGGCTACACCTTC	CSVFVYGYTF	TRBJ1-2	-	TRBV20-1	-
TGCAGCGTTCGAGGGGGGTATGATCAGCCCCAGCATTTT	CSVRGGYDQPQHF	TRBJ1-5	-	TRBV29-1	-
TGTGCCTGGAGTTGGGACAGGGGTAATGGCTACACCTTC	CAWSWDRGNGYTF	TRBJ1-2	TRBD1	TRBV30	-
TGTGCCATCCACGACAGGGGCGTAGGGTGGTCCTATGGCTACACCTTC	CAIHDRGVGWSYGYTF	TRBJ1-2	TRBD1	TRBV6-6	-
TGCGCCAGCAGAGGACAGGTGAAGGATGTTAGTGAAAAACTGTTTTTT	CASRGQVKDVSEKLFF	TRBJ1-4	TRBD1	TRBV5-1	-
TGTGCCAGCAGCTTAGTGTTTGACACTGAAGCTTTCTTT	CASSLVFDTEAFF	TRBJ1-1	-	TRBV7-8	-
TGTGCCAGTCGACTAGCGGGAGGGCATGAGCAGTTCTTC	CASRLAGGHEQFF	TRBJ2-1	TRBD2	TRBV2	-
TGTGCCATCAGTGAGGACAGGAGCTATGGCTACACCTTC	CAISEDRSYGYTF	TRBJ1-2	-	TRBV10-3	-
TGCGCCAGCAGCTTGCTCCCCGGGGGCAGTAGCACAGATACGCAGTATTTT	CASSLLPGGSSTDTQYF	TRBJ2-3	-	TRBV5-1	-
TGTGCCTCCAGGGGAGGGGGTGGTTGGGGCTACACCTTC	CASRGGGGWGYTF	TRBJ1-2	-	TRBV30	-
TGTGCCAGCACAGAACCGGGACAGGCCTTCAATGAGCAGTTCTTC	CASTEPGQAFNEQFF	TRBJ2-1	TRBD1	TRBV6-6	-
TGTGCCAGCAGCATAGAAGCGACAGGGGTCGGCTACACCTTC	CASSIEATGVGYTF	TRBJ1-2	TRBD1	TRBV7-8	-
TGTGCCAGCAGTCGCCGACTAGAATCCTACAATGAGCAGTTCTTC	CASSRRLESYNEQFF	TRBJ2-1	-	TRBV7-9	-
TGTGCCAGCACCGCCAGCCTAGTAAGCCACGAGCAGTACTTC	CASTASLVSHEQYF	TRBJ2-7	-	TRBV28	-
TGTGCCAGCAGCTTATCCCCCCCCGAAGCTTTCTTT	CASSLSPPEAFF	TRBJ1-1	-	TRBV7-3	once
TGTGCCAGCAGTTTTACAGGGGGCTCTTCCTACGAGCAGTACTTC	CASSFTGGSSYEQYF	TRBJ2-7	TRBD1	TRBV27	-
TGTGCCAGCAGCCCCCCGGATGTTACGGGGGCACCTAATGAAAAACTGTTTTTT	CASSPPDVTGAPNEKLFF	TRBJ1-4	-	TRBV7-9	-
TGTGCCAGCAGCTTAGTCTCGGGACAGGGGAATGAAAAACTGTTTTTT	CASSLVSGQGNEKLFF	TRBJ1-4	TRBD1	TRBV7-9	-
TGTGCCAGCAGTGAAGCAAGGGGACAGGGTTGGGGTAACACCATATATTTT	CASSEARGQGWGNTIYF	TRBJ1-3	TRBD1	TRBV6-1	-
TGCGCCAGCAGCTTGGGACGGGAAGCTTTCTTT	CASSLGREAFF	TRBJ1-1	-	TRBV5-1	-
TGTGCCAGCAGTGAAGTGGGAGAGACCCAGTACTTC	CASSEVGETQYF	TRBJ2-5	-	TRBV6-1	once
TGTGCCAGCAGTTTAAGGGGAGCCTACGAGCAGTACTTC	CASSLRGAYEQYF	TRBJ2-7	-	TRBV27	medium-sized
TGTGCCAGCAGTCGCGGTAGAAACGAGCAGTTCTTC	CASSRGRNEQFF	TRBJ2-1	-	TRBV7-2	-
TGTGCCATCAGTCTAGAGGACGGGTACGAGCAGTACTTC	CAISLEDGYEQYF	TRBJ2-7	-	TRBV10-3	-
TGTGCCAGCAGTAAGGACGGCAAGGGCTACGAGCAGTACTTC	CASSKDGKGYEQYF	TRBJ2-7	-	TRBV27	-
TGTGCCAGCAGCTTAATGCATCCCGTTCCCGGGGGGGAGACCCAGTACTTC	CASSLMHPVPGGETQYF	TRBJ2-5	TRBD2	TRBV7-3	-
TGTGCCATCAATACGGGACAGGGGATCAATGAGCAGTTCTTC	CAINTGQGINEQFF	TRBJ2-1	TRBD1	TRBV10-3	-
TGCTCCTGCATGAACACTGAAGCTTTCTTT	CSCMNTEAFF	TRBJ1-1	-	TRBV29-1	-
TGTGCTAGTGGTCAAGGGAACACCGGGGAGCTGTTTTTT	CASGQGNTGELFF	TRBJ2-2	-	TRBV12-5	-
TGTGCCAGCTCACCACCGTCTTCACGGGGTGGCACTGAAGCTTTCTTT	CASSPPSSRGGTEAFF	TRBJ1-1	-	TRBV18	-
TGTGCCAGCAGCTACTCGACAGGAGGGCCCTATGGCTACACCTTC	CASSYSTGGPYGYTF	TRBJ1-2	-	TRBV7-9	-
TGTGCCAGCAGCTTAAAGCCCAGGGGTGGATGGGAGACCCAGTACTTC	CASSLKPRGGWETQYF	TRBJ2-5	-	TRBV7-2	-
TGTGCCAGCAGCTTGAATGCGCTCCCATATGAGCAGTTCTTC	CASSLNALPYEQFF	TRBJ2-1	-	TRBV5-4	few
TGTGCCAGCAGACAGGGCGGGGGGTACGAGCAGTACTTC	CASRQGGGYEQYF	TRBJ2-7	TRBD2	TRBV6-1	once
TGTGCCATCAGTTATAGCGGGAGCCCCGAGCAGTACTTC	CAISYSGSPEQYF	TRBJ2-7	TRBD2	TRBV10-3	-
TGTGCCAGCAGCGGGCGGGGGAAATCCCCCCAAGAGACCCAGTACTTC	CASSGRGKSPQETQYF	TRBJ2-5	TRBD2	TRBV5-6	-
TGCGCCAGCAGTGAACGATCGGGCACCGGGGAGCTGTTTTTT	CASSERSGTGELFF	TRBJ2-2	-	TRBV10-1	-
TGTGCCAGCAGCCTCGGGGGGGGAGGGAGGAACTACAATGAGCAGTTCTTC	CASSLGGGGRNYNEQFF	TRBJ2-1	TRBD2	TRBV5-4	-
TGTGCCAGTCTAGGAGGGGCCTTGAACACTGAAGCTTTCTTT	CASLGGALNTEAFF	TRBJ1-1	-	TRBV19	-
TGTGCCAGCAGCTCGACAGGGACTTTAGGGGAAAAACTGTTTTTT	CASSSTGTLGEKLFF	TRBJ1-4	TRBD1	TRBV7-2	-
TGTGCCAGCAAGGGCAGGGGTGGCCATGAGCAGTTCTTC	CASKGRGGHEQFF	TRBJ2-1	-	TRBV2	-
TGTGCCAGCAGCTTAGAAACGGGGAATTCACCCCTCCACTTT	CASSLETGNSPLHF	TRBJ1-6	-	TRBV11-2	-
TGTGCCAGCAGTCCCCGGGGGACCTACGAGCAGTACTTC	CASSPRGTYEQYF	TRBJ2-7	-	TRBV27	-
TGTGCCAGCTCTCCGCGGGGTATAACGGAGACCCAGTACTTC	CASSPRGITETQYF	TRBJ2-5	-	TRBV11-1	-
TGTGCCAGCAGCCGAGAAGACGGTGAAGCTTTCTTT	CASSREDGEAFF	TRBJ1-1	-	TRBV7-9	-
TGTGCCAGCAGCCCCGGGACAGGGACCGGAAACACCATATATTTT	CASSPGTGTGNTIYF	TRBJ1-3	TRBD1	TRBV7-9	once